The sequence of this TCR beta chain was determined in a study of T cell responses to AZD1222 COVID-19 vaccine. General study points: Reportedly, nearly half the spike-specific TCRs target unmutated variant regions. Clonal diversity may have been underestimated, and the donors were mostly white British, with more females than males. Vaccine-associated CD4 TCRs ranged over spike, dominating at 160-218 and 743-854.

Trimming left V 7 bases short and J 0 bases short, with 10 bases between. CDR1 is SGHVS and CDR2 is FQNEAQ in the germline V gene. This CDR3 has 13 residues. The repertoire was sequenced with immunoSEQ multiplex PCR; TCRdb's copy has only in-frame clones and lacks some. The table lists roughly 120,000 clones, approximately 90% of them singletons. Details on this clone: Its antigen is still unknown.

Sequencing used peripheral blood, obtained on day 0 of AZD1222 vaccination. The TCR comes from an adult in good health. This chain connects TRBV7-8 to TRBJ2-7, with a tentative D call TRBD1 (5 bases). The CDR3 region has the DNA TGTGCCAGCACCGAAGGGGCCTCCTACGAGCAGTACTTC. This codes for CASTEGASYEQYF.